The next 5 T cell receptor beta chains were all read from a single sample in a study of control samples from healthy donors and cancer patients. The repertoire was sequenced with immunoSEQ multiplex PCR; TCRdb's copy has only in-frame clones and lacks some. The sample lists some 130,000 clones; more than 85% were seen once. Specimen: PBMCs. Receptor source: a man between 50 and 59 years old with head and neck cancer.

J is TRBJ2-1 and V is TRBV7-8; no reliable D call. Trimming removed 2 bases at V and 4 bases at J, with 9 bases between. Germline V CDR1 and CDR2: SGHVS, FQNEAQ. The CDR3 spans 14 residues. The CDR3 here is CASSLSRVYNEQFF. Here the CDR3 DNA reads TGTGCCAGCAGCTTATCTAGAGTGTACAATGAGCAGTTCTTC. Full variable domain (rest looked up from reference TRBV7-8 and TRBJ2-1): GAGVSQSPRYKVAKRGQDVALRCDPISGHVSLFWYQQALGQGPEFLTYFQNEAQLDKSGLPSDRFFAERPEGSVSTLKIQRTQQEDSAVYLCASSLSRVYNEQFFGPGTRLTVL.

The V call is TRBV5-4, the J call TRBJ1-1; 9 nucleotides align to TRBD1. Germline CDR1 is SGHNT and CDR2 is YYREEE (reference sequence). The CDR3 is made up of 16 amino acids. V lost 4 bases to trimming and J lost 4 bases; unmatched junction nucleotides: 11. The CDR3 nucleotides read TGTGCCAGCAGCCCCGGGGACAGGGCGCGTAGCACTGAAGCTTTCTTT. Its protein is CASSPGDRARSTEAFF.

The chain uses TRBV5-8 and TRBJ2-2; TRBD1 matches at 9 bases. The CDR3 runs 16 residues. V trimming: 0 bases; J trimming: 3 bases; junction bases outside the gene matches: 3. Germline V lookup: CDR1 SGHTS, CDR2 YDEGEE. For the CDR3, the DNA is TGTGCCAGCAGCTTGGACAGGGGGCTTGACACCGGGGAGCTGTTTTTT. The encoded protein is CASSLDRGLDTGELFF. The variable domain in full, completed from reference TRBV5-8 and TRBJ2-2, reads EAGVTQSPTHLIKTRGQQATLRCSPISGHTSVYWYQQALGLGLQFLLWYDEGEERNRGNFPPRFSGRQFPNYSSELNVNALELEDSALYLCASSLDRGLDTGELFFGEGSRLTVL.

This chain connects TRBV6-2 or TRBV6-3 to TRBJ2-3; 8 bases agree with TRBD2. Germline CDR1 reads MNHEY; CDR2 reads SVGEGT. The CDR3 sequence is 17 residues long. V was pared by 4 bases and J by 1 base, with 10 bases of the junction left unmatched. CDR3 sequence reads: CASSSLRGGLGTDTQYF. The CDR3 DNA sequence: TGTGCCAGCAGTTCCCTTCGAGGGGGACTAGGCACAGATACGCAGTATTTT.

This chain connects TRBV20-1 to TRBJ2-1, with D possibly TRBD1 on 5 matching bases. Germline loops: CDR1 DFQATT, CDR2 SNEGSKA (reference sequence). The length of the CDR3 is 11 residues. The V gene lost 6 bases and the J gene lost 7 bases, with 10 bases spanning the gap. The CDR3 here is CSASDSNEQFF. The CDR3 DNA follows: TGCAGTGCCTCCGACAGTAATGAGCAGTTCTTC.